Included here is one TCR beta chain sequence, with context. No cognate antigen has been identified for it. No much larger clone exists at a distance of one base, and base qualities are not known. TCRbeta CDR3 regions were amplified from genomic DNA using the immunoSEQ Assay, a bias-controlled multiplex PCR. The original pipeline was this. Nucleated cell counts per sample were estimated from amplification of reference gene primers within the assay. Sequence reads were collapsed and filtered to measure the absolute abundance of every unique TCRbeta CDR3 rearrangement. For each sample, productive Simpson clonality was calculated by taking the square root of Simpson's diversity index across productive rearrangements. TCRdb mirrors the immuneACCESS table, restricted to in-frame sequences. Some clones are absent from its copies; in checked studies, under half trace to an unresolved V gene, and the reason for the others is unknown. The DNA gave D and trimming, while V, J and clone size come from that table. The sample yields around 100,000 clones; roughly nine tenths were counted once. In total, the top ten clones hold roughly 1.8% of the sample.

The CDR3 runs 16 residues from the cysteine to the phenylalanine. Only the CDR3 region is kept as DNA, spanning 48 bases read in frame from base 1. Deletion took 0 bases off V and 1 base off J, with a span of 13 bases between the germline ends. The germline V gene yields SGDLS for CDR1 and YYNGEE for CDR2. The sample comes from a study of blood T cell repertoires in COVID-19 (dated by TCRdb to the early 2020s). About the study as a whole: Samples from collaborators originated in the United States, Italy and Spain and spanned both the acute and convalescent phases of COVID-19. The repertoires were released in a freely available public database meant as a resource for research on the immune response to SARS-CoV-2. The samples were drawn from the first 160 participants of the ongoing ImmuneRACE study and from 950 to 1,500 subjects provided by 6 global collaborators. The prospective study material was composed of cDNA or gDNA derived from T cells, B-cell-depleted T cells, or PBMCs. A de-identified subject ID, COVID-19 status, age in years and sex were almost always included in the sample metadata. Where available, HLA class I and class II types were taken from metadata supplied by the sample provider and were not determined by assay-based typing. The dataset comprised deeply sampled blood TCRbeta repertoires from subjects exposed to, actively infected with, or recovered from COVID-19.

Overall study outcomes, separate from this receptor: The amount of clinical and demographic metadata varied by source and participant and was provided uncurated.

The collaborating institutions used their own protocols to collect whole blood in K2EDTA tubes. For TCRbeta analysis, collaborators shipped samples in one of three forms: frozen whole blood, isolated PBMCs, or DNA extracted from either of those sample types. The rearranged segments are TRBV9 and TRBJ1-1; the D gene is perhaps TRBD1, from 5 matching bases. The sequencing sample was made of peripheral blood. The TCR originated in a human donor with active COVID-19. The donor label of this sample is uncertain. This receptor has the CDR3 CASSVGLGPENTEAFF. The DNA is TGTGCCAGCAGCGTAGGTCTGGGGCCGGAGAACACTGAAGCTTTCTTT.